One sample yielded the 20 T cell receptor beta chains listed below, sequenced in a study of chemoradiotherapy in HPV16-positive cancers (dated by TCRdb to between 2021 and 2024). The library was produced with the immunoSEQ multiplex PCR assay. TCRdb provides this immuneACCESS table in a form limited to in-frame rearrangements. Some clones are lacking; in checked studies, under half of them reflect an unresolved V gene, and why the rest are absent is not known. This sample lists about 32,000 clones; 88% were detected once. Approximately 5% of the sample comes from the top ten. Here the sequenced sample was blood, taken from a patient who underwent chemoradiotherapy. All receptors derive from a human donor with HPV-associated anogenital cancer.

J is TRBJ1-2 and V is TRBV9, with D perhaps matching TRBD1 (6 bases). Germline-derived CDR1 and CDR2 are SGDLS and YYNGEE. Deletions cut 4 bases from V and 4 bases from J, with 17 bases between. The CDR3 loop spans 15 amino acids. DNA of the CDR3: TGTGCCAGCAGCCTCCAAGCCGGGGGGCCCTATGGCTACACCTTC. Residues: CASSLQAGGPYGYTF.

This chain connects TRBV29-1 to TRBJ2-5; 7 positions agree with TRBD2. This CDR3 comprises 14 residues. The germline V gene encodes CDR1 SQVTM and CDR2 ANQGSEA. V lost 2 bases to trimming and J lost 3 bases; unmatched junction nucleotides: 6. The CDR3 reads CSVEMAGAEETQYF. CDR3 in DNA: TGCAGCGTTGAAATGGCGGGAGCGGAAGAGACCCAGTACTTC.

This sequence joins TRBV9 and TRBJ1-1; TRBD1 is a possible D gene (5 bases). Trimming left V 2 bases short and J 7 bases short, with 12 bases between. This CDR3 spans 13 amino acids. CDR1 and CDR2 (germline): SGDLS, YYNGEE. Here the CDR3 DNA reads TGTGCCAGCAGCGTTACACAGGCAAGTGAAGCTTTCTTT. Translating gives CASSVTQASEAFF. The whole variable domain, filled in from reference TRBV9 and TRBJ1-1, reads DSGVTQTPKHLITATGQRVTLRCSPRSGDLSVYWYQQSLDQGLQFLIQYYNGEERAKGNILERFSAQQFPDLHSELNLSSLELGDSALYFCASSVTQASEAFFGQGTRLTVV.

This CDR3 is CASIPEHSNQPQHF. CDR3 DNA: TGTGCCAGCATCCCGGAACATAGCAATCAGCCCCAGCATTTT. J is TRBJ1-5 and V is TRBV2; no firm D call. Germline loops: CDR1 SNHLY, CDR2 FYNNEI. This CDR3 spans 14 amino acids. V was cut by 7 bases and J by 0 bases, with 10 bases left in between.

This CDR3 is CASSLILRGKNIQYF. In nucleotides, the CDR3 is TGTGCCAGCAGCTTAATCCTTCGGGGGAAGAACATTCAGTACTTC. The rearrangement joins TRBV7-3 to TRBJ2-4; maybe TRBD2 (6 bases). V lost 1 base to trimming and J lost 7 bases, with 14 bases between them. The CDR3 loop spans 15 amino acids. In germline, CDR1 is SGHTA, CDR2 FQGTGA.

The chain combines TRBV4-2 with TRBJ2-3; 9 bases align to TRBD2. Germline CDR1 is LGHNA and CDR2 is YNFKEQ. Germline trimming cut 4 bases from V and 3 bases from J; bases unmatched to any gene: 11. CDR3 length: 17 amino acids. CDR3 region: CASSPDYAGGSTDTQYF. The DNA of the CDR3 is TGTGCCAGCAGCCCTGACTATGCGGGGGGGAGTACAGATACGCAGTATTTT.

The CDR3 here is CAIAEGTADSNQPQHF. CDR3 in DNA: TGTGCAATAGCAGAGGGGACTGCAGATAGCAATCAGCCCCAGCATTTT. V and J are TRBV9 and TRBJ1-5, with a possible D match to TRBD1 (5 bases). The CDR3 contains 16 residues. Germline loops: CDR1 SGDLS, CDR2 YYNGEE.

This clone has only one observation. The J gene is TRBJ1-6, the V gene TRBV28; D not certain. Germline V gene sequence: CDR1 MDHEN, CDR2 SYDVKM. Trimming took 2 bases from V and 6 from J, leaving 14 bases between them. The CDR3 has 16 residues. CDR3 nucleotide sequence: TGTGCCAGCAGTTTAATTGAGGTTTCGGGTAATTCACCCCTCCACTTT. Protein sequence: CASSLIEVSGNSPLHF.

V gene TRBV4-1 combines with J gene TRBJ2-7; D uncertain. The CDR3 totals 16 residues. In germline, CDR1 is MGHRA, CDR2 YSYEKL. The ends were cut back, 2 bases at V and 0 bases at J, with 14 bases in the middle. The CDR3 spells CASSQRFPVSSYEQYF. The DNA for the CDR3 is TGCGCCAGCAGCCAACGGTTCCCTGTGAGCTCCTACGAGCAGTACTTC.

Comments on this clone: Other DNA sequences in this sample translate to the same CDR3. The chain recombines TRBV11-3 with TRBJ1-1; TRBD1 is a possible D gene (5 bases). V lost 1 base and J 5 bases, leaving 8 bases between the germline ends. Germline CDR1 reads SGHNT; CDR2 reads YENEEA. This CDR3 is 13 amino acids long. The CDR3 DNA sequence: TGTGCCAGCAGCTTAGGGAGGGGAACTGAAGCTTTCTTT. Translation gives CASSLGRGTEAFF.

The V gene is TRBV7-9, the J gene TRBJ2-2, with unresolved D. The CDR3 is 12 residues long. Per the germline V gene, CDR1 is SEHNR and CDR2 is FQNEAQ (reference sequence). The ends were cut back, 10 bases at V and 6 bases at J, with 12 bases in the middle. The CDR3 DNA sequence: TGTGCCACTTATATGGAGTCCGGGGAGCTGTTTTTT. Translation gives CATYMESGELFF.

This chain links TRBV5-1 with TRBJ2-7; D possibly corresponds to TRBD1 (6 bases). Germline V gene data show CDR1 as SGHRS and CDR2 as YFSETQ. The CDR3 runs 13 residues. The V gene lost 0 bases and the J gene lost 2 bases, with 6 bases spanning the gap. In DNA, the CDR3 is TGCGCCAGCAGCTTGGACAGGGCCTACGAGCAGTACTTC. Its protein product is CASSLDRAYEQYF.

This clone was seen more than once but under ten times. The chain carries TRBV19 and TRBJ1-2; TRBD1 agrees at 8 bases. Unmatched junction bases numbered 11, after V lost 7 bases and J lost 4 bases. In germline, CDR1 is LNHDA, CDR2 SQIVND (reference sequence). This CDR3 is 15 amino acids long. The CDR3 DNA sequence: TGTGCCAGTACCTTAGGGACAGGCTTCCTCTATGGCTACACCTTC. It encodes CASTLGTGFLYGYTF. Full variable domain (remainder filled in from reference TRBV19 and TRBJ1-2): DGGITQSPKYLFRKEGQNVTLSCEQNLNHDAMYWYRQDPGQGLRLIYYSQIVNDFQKGDIAEGYSVSREKKESFPLTVTSAQKNPTAFYLCASTLGTGFLYGYTFGSGTRLTVV.

The chain couples TRBV28 to TRBJ1-4; D is ambiguous. Trimming pared 6 bases from V and 8 bases from J, leaving 19 bases between. The CDR3 loop spans 15 amino acids. Germline assignment: CDR1 MDHEN and CDR2 SYDVKM. CDR3 protein: CASSRERTREEKLFF. The CDR3, as DNA: TGTGCCAGCAGCCGGGAACGAACTAGGGAGGAAAAACTGTTTTTT.

The chain couples TRBV6-6 to TRBJ1-6; D might be TRBD1 (5 bases). Per germline, CDR1 MNHNY and CDR2 SVGAGI (reference sequence). V dropped 5 bases and J dropped 7 bases, with 18 bases sitting between them. The CDR3 sequence is 16 residues long. The CDR3 region is CASSPTQTVGNSPLHF. The DNA for the CDR3 is TGTGCCAGCAGTCCAACGCAGACAGTTGGGAATTCACCCCTCCACTTT.

The gene calls are TRBV2 and TRBJ1-2; no clear D gene. Trimming took 7 bases from V and 4 from J, leaving 10 bases between them. This CDR3 region has 12 residues. Germline V gene sequence: CDR1 SNHLY, CDR2 FYNNEI. The CDR3 bases are TGTGCCAGCACACGGGAGGGCTATGGCTACACCTTC. It encodes CASTREGYGYTF. Together with reference TRBV2 and TRBJ1-2, the CDR3 gives the full variable domain: EPEVTQTPSHQVTQMGQEVILRCVPISNHLYFYWYRQILGQKVEFLVSFYNNEISEKSEIFDDQFSVERPDGSNFTLKIRSTKLEDSAMYFCASTREGYGYTFGSGTRLTVV.

The CDR3: CASSRRGIANTEAFF. Here the CDR3 DNA reads TGTGCCAGTAGTCGCAGGGGGATTGCGAACACTGAAGCTTTCTTT. V and J are TRBV19 and TRBJ1-1, with 7 bases aligning to TRBD1. The CDR3 spans 15 residues. Germline CDR1 is LNHDA and CDR2 is SQIVND (reference sequence). J gave up 1 base and V 5 bases, and 7 bases lay outside the gene matches. The complete variable domain, with remaining parts taken from reference TRBV19 and TRBJ1-1, reads DGGITQSPKYLFRKEGQNVTLSCEQNLNHDAMYWYRQDPGQGLRLIYYSQIVNDFQKGDIAEGYSVSREKKESFPLTVTSAQKNPTAFYLCASSRRGIANTEAFFGQGTRLTVV.

This clone was observed once. This chain joins TRBV4-2 and TRBJ1-2, with 7 nucleotides matching TRBD1. CDR1 is LGHNA, CDR2 YNFKEQ, per germline. The junction had 8 bases not matched to a gene; V was cut back by 0 bases and J by 7 bases. The CDR3 is 15 residues long. The CDR3, as DNA: TGTGCCAGCAGCCAAGATCCTAACAGGGGTGGTGGCTACACCTTC. This gives the protein CASSQDPNRGGGYTF.

This chain uses TRBV29-1 with TRBJ2-7; the D gene could be TRBD1 or TRBD2 (5 bases each). Trimming pared 5 bases from V and 1 base from J, leaving 12 bases between. This CDR3 is 13 amino acids long. Germline lookup yields CDR1 SQVTM and CDR2 ANQGSEA. The CDR3 sequence: CSVRDGKSYEQYF. The CDR3 DNA reads as TGCAGCGTTCGGGACGGAAAATCCTACGAGCAGTACTTC.

The J gene is TRBJ2-5, the V gene TRBV28; D uncertain. The CDR3 is 15 residues long. Germline lookup yields CDR1 MDHEN and CDR2 SYDVKM. Between the trimmed V and J ends, which lost 1 base and 3 bases, there was a span of 12 bases. CDR3 residues: CASSLLVMRKETQYF. Written as DNA, the CDR3 is TGTGCCAGCAGTTTATTAGTTATGAGAAAAGAGACCCAGTACTTC.